These T cell receptor beta chains were read from a single sample in a study of T-cell reconstitution after alpha-beta-depleted transplantation in children. MiXCR was run by TCRdb on the PCR reads, yielding one entry per CDR3 protein. The sample holds 150,000 to 250,000 distinct CDR3 sequences; 6.3% are singletons and the top ten take roughly 4.8%. The sequences come from PBMCs, collected before TCRalphabeta/CD19-depleted stem cell transplant. The receptor source for this set is a girl under three years old with combined immunodeficiency, due to receive a stem cell transplant. The CDR3 runs from the conserved cysteine through the conserved F or W. A D gene is named only where the DNA matches it firmly. Expanded clones get a size class; other rows say once, few or many, or leave the size out.

clone_size: many
v_call: TRBV28
j_call: TRBJ2-7
d_call: -
cdr3_aa: CASSSPGRPRLVPAYEQYF
cdr3_nt: TGTGCCAGCAGTTCCCCCGGTCGGCCACGTCTAGTCCCCGCCTACGAGCAGTACTTC

clone_size: -
v_call: TRBV24-1
j_call: TRBJ2-1
d_call: TRBD2
cdr3_aa: CATSPSGRLINEQFF
cdr3_nt: TGTGCCACCAGTCCTAGCGGGAGATTAATCAATGAGCAGTTCTTC

clone_size: many
v_call: TRBV7-6
j_call: TRBJ2-2
d_call: TRBD2
cdr3_aa: CASSLSWTSGRAGELFF
cdr3_nt: TGTGCCAGCAGCCTGTCCTGGACTAGCGGGAGGGCCGGGGAGCTGTTTTTT

clone_size: few
v_call: TRBV29-1
j_call: TRBJ2-1
d_call: TRBD2
cdr3_aa: CSVGGDFLNEQFF
cdr3_nt: TGCAGCGTCGGGGGGGACTTTCTGAATGAGCAGTTCTTC

clone_size: many
v_call: TRBV7-6
j_call: TRBJ2-2
d_call: TRBD1
cdr3_aa: CASAGGLSTGELFF
cdr3_nt: TGTGCCAGCGCAGGGGGTCTCTCCACCGGGGAGCTGTTTTTT

clone_size: many
v_call: TRBV7-9
j_call: TRBJ1-1
d_call: -
cdr3_aa: CASSSRGGNTEAFF
cdr3_nt: TGTGCCAGCAGCTCCCGTGGTGGGAACACTGAAGCTTTCTTT

clone_size: many
v_call: TRBV28
j_call: TRBJ2-5
d_call: -
cdr3_aa: CASTTGGEETQYF
cdr3_nt: TGTGCCAGCACTACAGGGGGGGAGGAGACCCAGTACTTC

clone_size: many
v_call: TRBV4-3
j_call: TRBJ1-2
d_call: -
cdr3_aa: CASSNRRNYGYTF
cdr3_nt: TGCGCCAGCAGCAACAGGCGTAACTATGGCTACACCTTC

clone_size: many
v_call: TRBV9
j_call: TRBJ2-1
d_call: -
cdr3_aa: CASSSEGQRRYNEQFF
cdr3_nt: TGTGCCAGCAGCTCAGAGGGCCAGCGGAGGTACAATGAGCAGTTCTTC

clone_size: -
v_call: TRBV30
j_call: TRBJ2-5
d_call: -
cdr3_aa: CAYSRGRGQETQYF
cdr3_nt: TGTGCCTACTCACGGGGTAGGGGCCAAGAGACCCAGTACTTC

clone_size: many
v_call: TRBV2
j_call: TRBJ1-2
d_call: -
cdr3_aa: CASRGVGAEGYTF
cdr3_nt: TGTGCCAGCAGGGGAGTAGGGGCGGAGGGCTACACCTTC

clone_size: many
v_call: TRBV21-1
j_call: TRBJ2-3
d_call: -
cdr3_aa: CASSNPPGGKNTDTQYF
cdr3_nt: TGTGCCAGCAGCAACCCCCCCGGAGGGAAAAACACAGATACGCAGTATTTT

clone_size: few
v_call: TRBV4-3
j_call: TRBJ2-7
d_call: TRBD1
cdr3_aa: CASSQGTGPREQYF
cdr3_nt: TGCGCCAGCAGCCAGGGGACAGGGCCAAGGGAGCAGTACTTC

clone_size: many
v_call: TRBV5-5
j_call: TRBJ1-5
d_call: -
cdr3_aa: CASSLTWYSNQPQHF
cdr3_nt: TGTGCCAGCAGCTTGACTTGGTATAGCAATCAGCCCCAGCATTTT

clone_size: many
v_call: TRBV6-5
j_call: TRBJ2-1
d_call: TRBD1
cdr3_aa: CASRPDRGPTYNEQFF
cdr3_nt: TGTGCCAGCAGACCTGACAGGGGGCCTACGTACAATGAGCAGTTCTTC

clone_size: many
v_call: TRBV4-3
j_call: TRBJ1-6
d_call: -
cdr3_aa: CASSPFPDAMNSPLHF
cdr3_nt: TGCGCCAGCAGCCCTTTCCCGGACGCTATGAATTCACCCCTCCACTTT

clone_size: many
v_call: TRBV3-1
j_call: TRBJ2-5
d_call: -
cdr3_aa: CASSQGTTQYF
cdr3_nt: TGTGCCAGCAGCCAAGGCACGACCCAGTACTTC

clone_size: many
v_call: TRBV6-2/TRBV6-3
j_call: TRBJ1-1
d_call: -
cdr3_aa: CASSSGTMNTEAFF
cdr3_nt: TGTGCCAGCAGTTCCGGGACAATGAACACTGAAGCTTTCTTT

clone_size: many
v_call: TRBV7-9
j_call: TRBJ2-2
d_call: TRBD2
cdr3_aa: CASSLLAGRSMNTGELFF
cdr3_nt: TGTGCCAGCAGCTTACTAGCGGGCCGATCTATGAACACCGGGGAGCTGTTTTTT

clone_size: many
v_call: TRBV12-3/TRBV12-4
j_call: TRBJ1-2
d_call: -
cdr3_aa: CASSSSWGYTF
cdr3_nt: TGTGCCAGCAGCTCGAGTTGGGGCTACACCTTC